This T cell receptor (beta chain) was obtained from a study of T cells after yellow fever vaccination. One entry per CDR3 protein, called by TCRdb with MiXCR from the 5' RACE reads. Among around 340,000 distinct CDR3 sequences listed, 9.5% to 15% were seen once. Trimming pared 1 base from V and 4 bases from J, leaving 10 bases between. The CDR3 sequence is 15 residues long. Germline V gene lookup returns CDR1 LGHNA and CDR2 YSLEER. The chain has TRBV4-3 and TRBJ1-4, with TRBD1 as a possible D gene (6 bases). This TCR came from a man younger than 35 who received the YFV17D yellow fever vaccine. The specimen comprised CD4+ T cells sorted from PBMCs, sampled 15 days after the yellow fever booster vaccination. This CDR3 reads CASSQGDKSNEKLFF. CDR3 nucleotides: TGCGCCAGCAGCCAAGGGGACAAAAGTAATGAAAAACTGTTTTTT.